The 13 T cell receptor beta chains presented below share a single source sample, sequenced in a study of cytotoxic CD8 clonotypes in ibrutinib-treated CLL. Assay: immunoSEQ multiplex PCR; the TCRdb copy retains only in-frame clones and omits some. Of about 68,000 clones detected, 80% appear once; the ten largest clones hold roughly 7.5%. Here the sequenced sample was PBMCs, taken at disease progression, from a patient treated with ibrutinib. The receptors here all came from a human donor with chronic lymphocytic leukemia.

This clone was seen more than once but under ten times. The gene calls are TRBV6-5 and TRBJ1-6; D remains ambiguous. CDR1 is MNHEY, CDR2 SVGAGI, per germline. V was pared by 2 bases and J by 8 bases, with 4 bases between. There are 12 residues in the CDR3. CDR3 in DNA: TGTGCCAGCAGTTACGGGGATTCACCCCTCCACTTT. Amino acid sequence: CASSYGDSPLHF.

This clone showed up just once. V usage is TRBV29-1 and J usage is TRBJ2-7; D is perhaps TRBD1 or TRBD2 (5 bases each). The CDR3 consists of 12 residues. From germline, CDR1 is SQVTM and CDR2 ANQGSEA. Deletions cut 4 bases from V and 6 bases from J, with 13 bases between. The CDR3 protein is CSVGGFTGEQYF. CDR3 DNA sequence: TGCAGCGTTGGAGGGTTCACAGGCGAGCAGTACTTC.

The chain joins TRBV9 to TRBJ2-1; perhaps TRBD2 as D (5 bases). Germline CDR1 reads SGDLS; CDR2 reads YYNGEE. V lost 4 bases to trimming and J lost 0 bases, with 14 bases between them. This CDR3 region has 16 residues. The CDR3 here is CASSTRTLSSYNEQFF. As DNA, the CDR3 is TGTGCCAGCAGCACTAGGACCCTAAGCTCCTACAATGAGCAGTTCTTC.

CDR3 in DNA: TGTGCCAGCAGCATAGGGGCAAGATACGAGCAGTACTTC. This codes for CASSIGARYEQYF. The V gene is TRBV5-6, the J gene TRBJ2-7; a possible D gene is TRBD1 (5 bases). This CDR3 has 13 amino acids. Germline CDR1 and CDR2: SGHDT and YYEEEE. V was clipped by 4 bases and J by 4 bases, with 12 bases between them.

The chain uses TRBV6-1 and TRBJ2-1; D unresolved. Trimming removed 2 bases at V and 0 bases at J, with 8 bases between. The CDR3 sequence is 15 residues long. Germline-derived CDR1 and CDR2 are MNHNS and SASEGT. CDR3 coding DNA: TGTGCCAGCAGTGAATTCGGCCGCTCCTACAATGAGCAGTTCTTC. Translated: CASSEFGRSYNEQFF.

A few counts support this clone. This sequence joins TRBV7-9 and TRBJ1-2; a possible D gene is TRBD1 (5 bases). The CDR3 runs to 13 residues. Germline CDR1 SEHNR, CDR2 FQNEAQ (reference sequence). Trimming cost V 0 bases and J 8 bases, with 10 bases left between them. CDR3 in amino acids: CASSLAAQGGYTF. The CDR3 DNA sequence: TGTGCCAGCAGCTTAGCGGCCCAGGGAGGCTACACCTTC. The complete variable domain, with remaining parts taken from reference TRBV7-9 and TRBJ1-2, reads DTGVSQNPRHKITKRGQNVTFRCDPISEHNRLYWYRQTLGQGPEFLTYFQNEAQLEKSRLLSDRFSAERPKGSFSTLEIQRTEQGDSAMYLCASSLAAQGGYTFGSGTRLTVV.

This chain uses TRBV11-2 with TRBJ1-1; weak D call: TRBD1 (6 bases). The germline gives CDR1 SGHAT, CDR2 FQNNGV. The V end lost 7 bases, the J end lost 1 base, and 16 bases lay between the germline ends. CDR3 length: 15 amino acids. The CDR3: CASKPQGEPNTEAFF. CDR3 DNA sequence: TGTGCCAGCAAACCACAGGGAGAACCGAACACTGAAGCTTTCTTT.

This sequence joins TRBV18 and TRBJ2-7; 11 bases line up with TRBD2. CDR1 is KGHSH and CDR2 is LQKENI in the germline V gene. CDR3 length: 14 amino acids. V was pared by 0 bases and J by 6 bases, with 1 base of the junction left unmatched. The CDR3 DNA follows: TGTGCCAGCTCACCACCGCTAGCGGGAGGCGAGCAGTACTTC. This codes for CASSPPLAGGEQYF.

This rearrangement joins TRBV19 to TRBJ1-5; a possible D gene is TRBD1 (6 bases). The CDR3 totals 14 residues. The V gene lost 0 bases and the J gene lost 9 bases, with 12 bases spanning the gap. Germline loops: CDR1 LNHDA, CDR2 SQIVND (reference sequence). The CDR3 DNA reads TGTGCCAGTAGTATAGATACAGGGCTGTCGCCCCAGCATTTT. Its protein product is CASSIDTGLSPQHF.

This sequence joins TRBV18 and TRBJ1-1; D is unclear. This CDR3 spans 13 amino acids. V lost 4 bases to trimming and J lost 4 bases, with 10 bases between them. In germline, CDR1 is KGHSH, CDR2 LQKENI. The DNA for the CDR3 is TGTGCCAGCTCACTTTCAGACATCACTGAAGCTTTCTTT. Translated: CASSLSDITEAFF.

This clone was recorded once. This rearrangement joins TRBV2 to TRBJ2-1; D unclear. Germline CDR1 and CDR2: SNHLY and FYNNEI. The CDR3 has 15 amino acids. V was pared by 5 bases and J by 0 bases, with 11 bases between. As DNA, the CDR3 is TGTGCCAGCAGTACAGATGAGTTCTCCTACAATGAGCAGTTCTTC. The encoded protein is CASSTDEFSYNEQFF.

The gene calls are TRBV30 and TRBJ2-2; D might be TRBD1 (6 bases). V was shortened by 0 bases and J by 7 bases, with 15 bases between the two germline ends. The germline gives CDR1 GTSNPN, CDR2 SVGIG (reference sequence). This CDR3 is built from 15 residues. This CDR3 is CAWSVQGRSIGELFF. The CDR3 coding sequence is TGTGCCTGGAGTGTGCAGGGGCGAAGTATCGGGGAGCTGTTTTTT.

The chain employs TRBV6-1 and TRBJ1-2; D is possibly TRBD1 (6 bases). In germline, CDR1 is MNHNS, CDR2 SASEGT. V lost 6 bases, J lost 5 bases, and 10 bases lay in between. This CDR3 contains 12 residues. The CDR3 loop is CASRDRPYGYTF. The CDR3 region has the DNA TGTGCCAGCAGGGACAGACCGTATGGCTACACCTTC.